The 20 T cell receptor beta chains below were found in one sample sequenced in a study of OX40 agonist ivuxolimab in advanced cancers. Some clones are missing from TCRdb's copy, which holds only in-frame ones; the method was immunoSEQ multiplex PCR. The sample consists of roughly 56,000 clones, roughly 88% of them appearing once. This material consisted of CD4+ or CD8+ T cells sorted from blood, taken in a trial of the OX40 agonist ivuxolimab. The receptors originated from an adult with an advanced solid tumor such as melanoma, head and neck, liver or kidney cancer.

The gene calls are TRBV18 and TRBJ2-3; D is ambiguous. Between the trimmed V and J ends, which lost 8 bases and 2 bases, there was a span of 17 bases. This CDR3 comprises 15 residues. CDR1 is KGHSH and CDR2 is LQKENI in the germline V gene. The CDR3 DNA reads TGTGCCAGCGCTTGGATGCAGACCTCCACAGATACGCAGTATTTT. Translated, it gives CASAWMQTSTDTQYF. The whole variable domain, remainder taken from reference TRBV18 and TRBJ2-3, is NAGVMQNPRHLVRRRGQEARLRCSPMKGHSHVYWYRQLPEEGLKFMVYLQKENIIDESGMPKERFSAEFPKEGPSILRIQQVVRGDSAAYFCASAWMQTSTDTQYFGPGTRLTVL.

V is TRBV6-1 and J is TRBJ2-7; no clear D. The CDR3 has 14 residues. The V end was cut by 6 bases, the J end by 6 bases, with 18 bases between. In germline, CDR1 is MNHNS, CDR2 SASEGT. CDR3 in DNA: TGTGCCAGCAGAGTGACCGAGTTCAGGTCCGAGCAGTACTTC. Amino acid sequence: CASRVTEFRSEQYF.

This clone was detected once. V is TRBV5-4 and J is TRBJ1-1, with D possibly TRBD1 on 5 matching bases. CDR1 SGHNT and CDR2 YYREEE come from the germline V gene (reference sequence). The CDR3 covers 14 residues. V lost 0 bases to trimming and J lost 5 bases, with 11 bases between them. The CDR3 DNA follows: TGTGCCAGCAGCTTGGTCGGGGGGTTGACTGAAGCTTTCTTT. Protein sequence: CASSLVGGLTEAFF. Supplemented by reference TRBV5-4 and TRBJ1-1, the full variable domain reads ETGVTQSPTHLIKTRGQQVTLRCSSQSGHNTVSWYQQALGQGPQFIFQYYREEENGRGNFPPRFSGLQFPNYSSELNVNALELDDSALYLCASSLVGGLTEAFFGQGTRLTVV.

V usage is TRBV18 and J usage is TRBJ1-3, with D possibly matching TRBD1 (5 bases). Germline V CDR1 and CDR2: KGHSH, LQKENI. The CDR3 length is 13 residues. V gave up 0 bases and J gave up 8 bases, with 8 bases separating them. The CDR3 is CASSPPPRDTIYF. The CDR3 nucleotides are TGTGCCAGCTCACCACCCCCCAGGGACACCATATATTTT.

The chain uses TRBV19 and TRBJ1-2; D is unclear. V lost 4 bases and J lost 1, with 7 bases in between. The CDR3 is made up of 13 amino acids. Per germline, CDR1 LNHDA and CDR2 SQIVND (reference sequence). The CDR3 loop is CASSRNGNYGYTF. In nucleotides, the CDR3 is TGTGCCAGTAGTAGGAACGGTAACTATGGCTACACCTTC.

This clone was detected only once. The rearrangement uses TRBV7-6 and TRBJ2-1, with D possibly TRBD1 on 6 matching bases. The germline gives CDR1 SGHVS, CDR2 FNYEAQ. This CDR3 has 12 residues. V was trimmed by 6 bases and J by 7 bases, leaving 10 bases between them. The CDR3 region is CASSPTGNEQFF. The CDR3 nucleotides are TGTGCCAGCAGTCCCACAGGGAATGAGCAGTTCTTC.

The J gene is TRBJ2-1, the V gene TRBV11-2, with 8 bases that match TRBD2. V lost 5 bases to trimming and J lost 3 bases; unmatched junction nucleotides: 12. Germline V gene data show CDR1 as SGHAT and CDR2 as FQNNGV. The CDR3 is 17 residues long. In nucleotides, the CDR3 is TGTGCCAGCAGCCCTAGAGCGGGGGTAAAGGGCTACAATGAGCAGTTCTTC. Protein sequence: CASSPRAGVKGYNEQFF.

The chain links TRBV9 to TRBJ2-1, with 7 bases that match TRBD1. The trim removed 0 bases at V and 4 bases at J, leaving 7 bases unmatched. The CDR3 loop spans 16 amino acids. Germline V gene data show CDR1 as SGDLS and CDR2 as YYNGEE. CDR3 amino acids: CASSVAFSQGYNEQFF. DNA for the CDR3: TGTGCCAGCAGCGTAGCTTTTTCACAGGGGTACAATGAGCAGTTCTTC.

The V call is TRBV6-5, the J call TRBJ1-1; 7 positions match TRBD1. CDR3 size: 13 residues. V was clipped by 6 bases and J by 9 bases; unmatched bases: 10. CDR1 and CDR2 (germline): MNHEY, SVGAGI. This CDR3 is CASRPTGASKAFF. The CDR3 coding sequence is TGTGCCAGCAGACCCACAGGGGCCTCGAAAGCTTTCTTT.

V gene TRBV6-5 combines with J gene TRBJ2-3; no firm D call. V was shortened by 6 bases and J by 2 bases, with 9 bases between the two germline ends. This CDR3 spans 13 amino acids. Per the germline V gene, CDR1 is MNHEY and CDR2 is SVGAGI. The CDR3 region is CASRLPATDTQYF. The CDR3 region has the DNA TGTGCCAGCAGGCTACCGGCCACAGATACGCAGTATTTT.

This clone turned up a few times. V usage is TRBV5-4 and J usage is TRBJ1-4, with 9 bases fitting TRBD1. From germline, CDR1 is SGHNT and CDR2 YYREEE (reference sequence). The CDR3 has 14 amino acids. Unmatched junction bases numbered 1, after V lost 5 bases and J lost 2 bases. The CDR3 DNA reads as TGTGCCAGCAGTGACAGGGGGACTAATGAAAAACTGTTTTTT. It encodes CASSDRGTNEKLFF.

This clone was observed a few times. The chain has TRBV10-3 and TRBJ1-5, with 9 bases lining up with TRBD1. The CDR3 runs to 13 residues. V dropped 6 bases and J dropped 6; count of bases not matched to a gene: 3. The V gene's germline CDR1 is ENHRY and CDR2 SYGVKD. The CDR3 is CAIRGQGGQPQHF. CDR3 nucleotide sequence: TGTGCCATCAGGGGACAGGGTGGTCAGCCCCAGCATTTT.

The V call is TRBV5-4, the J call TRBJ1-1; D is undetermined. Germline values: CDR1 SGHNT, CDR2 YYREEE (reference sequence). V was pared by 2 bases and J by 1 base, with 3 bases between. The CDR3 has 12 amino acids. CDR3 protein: CASSFRNTEAFF. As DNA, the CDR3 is TGTGCCAGCAGCTTCAGGAACACTGAAGCTTTCTTT.

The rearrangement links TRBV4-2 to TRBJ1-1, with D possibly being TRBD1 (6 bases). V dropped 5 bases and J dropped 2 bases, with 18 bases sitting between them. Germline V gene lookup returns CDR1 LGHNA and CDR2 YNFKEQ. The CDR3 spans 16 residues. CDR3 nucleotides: TGTGCCAGCAGCGTACAGGGAGGGAGGTCCAACACTGAAGCTTTCTTT. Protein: CASSVQGGRSNTEAFF.

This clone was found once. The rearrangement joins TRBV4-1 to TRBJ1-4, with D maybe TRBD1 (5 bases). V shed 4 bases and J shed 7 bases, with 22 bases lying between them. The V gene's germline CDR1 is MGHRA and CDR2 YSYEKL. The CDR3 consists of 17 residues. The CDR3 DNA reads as TGCGCCAGCAGCCTCAAGATAGTGACGGGGCGCGGTGAAAAACTGTTTTTT. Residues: CASSLKIVTGRGEKLFF.

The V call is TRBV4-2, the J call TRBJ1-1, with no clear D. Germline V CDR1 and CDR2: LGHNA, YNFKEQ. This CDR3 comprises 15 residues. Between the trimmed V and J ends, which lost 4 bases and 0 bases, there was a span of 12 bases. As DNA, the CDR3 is TGTGCCAGCAGCCCCTGGGGAGGGTTGAACACTGAAGCTTTCTTT. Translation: CASSPWGGLNTEAFF.

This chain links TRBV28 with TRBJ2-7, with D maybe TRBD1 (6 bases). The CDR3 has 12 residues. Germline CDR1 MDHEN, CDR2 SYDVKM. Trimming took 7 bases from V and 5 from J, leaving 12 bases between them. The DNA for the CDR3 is TGTGCCAGCACCCCGGGACACCACGAGCAGTACTTC. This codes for CASTPGHHEQYF.

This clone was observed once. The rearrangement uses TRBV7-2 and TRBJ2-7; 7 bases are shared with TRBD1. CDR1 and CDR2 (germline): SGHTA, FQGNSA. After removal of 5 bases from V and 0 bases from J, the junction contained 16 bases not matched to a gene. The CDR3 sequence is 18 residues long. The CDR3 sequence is CASSPSLIRDRFSYEQYF. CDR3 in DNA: TGTGCCAGCAGCCCGAGCTTGATCCGGGACAGATTCTCCTACGAGCAGTACTTC.

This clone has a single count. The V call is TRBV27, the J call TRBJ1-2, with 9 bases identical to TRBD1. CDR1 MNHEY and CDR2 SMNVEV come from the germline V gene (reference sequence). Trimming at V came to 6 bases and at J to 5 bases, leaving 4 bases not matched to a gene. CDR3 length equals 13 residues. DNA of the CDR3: TGTGCCAGCAGCCGGACAGGGGAGTATGGCTACACCTTC. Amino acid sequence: CASSRTGEYGYTF.

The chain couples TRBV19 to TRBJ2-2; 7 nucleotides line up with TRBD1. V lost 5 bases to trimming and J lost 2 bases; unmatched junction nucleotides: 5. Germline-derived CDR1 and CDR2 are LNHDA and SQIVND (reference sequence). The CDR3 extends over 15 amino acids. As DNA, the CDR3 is TGTGCCAGTAGTGCTGGGACAGATAACACCGGGGAGCTGTTTTTT. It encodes CASSAGTDNTGELFF.